This T cell receptor beta chain emerged from a study of neurological immune-mediated disorders. A 10-nucleotide random UMI tagged transcripts in template-switch 5'RACE cDNA synthesis. TCRdb re-called the 5' RACE reads through MiXCR, storing one row per CDR3 protein. The sample carries 80,000 to 95,000 distinct CDR3 sequences, 3.5% recorded once. Study-wide results and caveats: The greatest degree of TCR clonal expansion was observed in HTLV-1-associated myelopathy, with the lowest in multiple sclerosis, below that of healthy controls.

This clonotype occurred many times. Its antigen is unknown. Germline V gene sequence: CDR1 SNHLY, CDR2 FYNNEI. This CDR3 contains 16 residues. V lost 4 bases, J lost 1 base, and 11 bases lay in between. The V call is TRBV2, the J call TRBJ2-6; D may match TRBD1 or TRBD2 (6 bases each). Sequencing used PBMCs. The origin of this receptor is a woman in her fifties or sixties with multiple sclerosis. CDR3 amino acids: CASSVLGGSGANVLTF. CDR3 sequence (DNA): TGTGCCAGCAGTGTATTAGGGGGGTCTGGGGCCAACGTCCTGACTTTC.